This TCR beta chain was sequenced in a study of T-cell memory formation after mild COVID-19 (dated by TCRdb to 2020 to 2023). Context from the whole study: TCR sequence clusters from the two donors were largely donor specific. Longitudinal TCRalpha and TCRbeta repertoire sequencing tracked T-cell clones expanding and contracting after mild COVID-19 in two donors. The cohort was made up of two young adult volunteers, one female and one male, who were previously healthy. The full study reports these points: The detection of some responding clones in pre-infection memory suggests that pre-existing cross-reactive memory T cells joined the SARS-CoV-2 response. The second-wave clones that peaked on day 37 were not confirmed to be SARS-CoV-2 specific. Clones that contracted from day 15 to 85 showed balanced CD4/CD8 phenotypes, whereas a second wave of clones that expanded from day 15 to 37 leaned towards CD4+. The study included only a couple of mild cases, and larger cohorts that include severe cases with pre-infection samples were judged to be necessary. Contracting CD4+ clones turned up mainly in the CM and EM memory subsets, whereas EMRA was where CD8+ clones were enriched.

Ficoll-Paque density gradient centrifugation was the method used to isolate PBMCs. On this clonotype itself: The antigen it recognizes is unknown. Base qualities are not provided; no much larger clone lies one nucleotide away.

The run used an Illumina NovaSeq 6000. TCRalpha and TCRbeta cDNA libraries were built by 5'RACE with constant-segment primers, adding sample barcodes and unique molecular identifiers. Trizol reagent was used to extract RNA from every sample. Library amplification was performed in two PCR steps, and a second sample barcode and Illumina TruSeq adapters were introduced in the second step. The libraries were sequenced on an Illumina NovaSeq using 2 x 150 bp paired-end reads. Under the source paper's analysis protocol: The reads were demultiplexed and collapsed into UMI-guided consensus sequences using migec v1.2.7. With mixcr v2.1.11, UMI consensuses were aligned to TRA and TRB V and J templates and assembled into clonotypes. A clonotype was counted as expanded or contracted only if both edgeR and NoisET called the change significant, with noise models trained on biological replicates. For edgeR calls, the cutoffs were a false discovery rate-adjusted p below 0.01 and a log2 fold-change threshold of 1. As an exploratory analysis of dynamics, max-normalized trajectories of the 1000 most abundant clonotypes were examined with PCA combined with hierarchical clustering. Separately sequenced CD4+ and CD8+ repertoires were used to assign a CD4 or CD8 phenotype to each responding clone. Starting from the raw public reads, TCRdb applied fastp trimming at Q25, assembled clones with MiXCR and retained in-frame beta chains. Each record represents a unique CDR3 protein, reported with the most common genes and DNA among its rows. These V and J calls rely on TCRdb rather than the paper's analysis. The sample table records roughly 580,000 distinct CDR3 sequences; 18% of these occur just once. Clones ranked in the top ten supply about 12% of the sample.

The sequenced material came from PBMCs or a T cell subset sorted from them (not recorded which). The sequence came from an adult woman who had mild COVID-19 (a few samples of this study predate the infection). The sample titles of this study are shuffled in the database, so cell type and time point are left out; the donor was told from shared clones.

The bases are TGTGCCAGCACCCCTCGGACAGGGCTGAACACCGGGGAGCTGTTTTTT. This encodes CASTPRTGLNTGELFF. Rearrangement joined TRBV6-6 to TRBJ2-2; 8 central nucleotides agree with TRBD1. Via the germline V gene (reference sequence), CDR1 is MNHNY and CDR2 SVGAGI. V loses 7 bases at its end and J loses 1 base; junction bases beyond the gene matches: 8. Reading from cysteine to phenylalanine, the CDR3 counts 16 amino acids. Just the 48-base CDR3 DNA is kept, in frame starting at base 1.